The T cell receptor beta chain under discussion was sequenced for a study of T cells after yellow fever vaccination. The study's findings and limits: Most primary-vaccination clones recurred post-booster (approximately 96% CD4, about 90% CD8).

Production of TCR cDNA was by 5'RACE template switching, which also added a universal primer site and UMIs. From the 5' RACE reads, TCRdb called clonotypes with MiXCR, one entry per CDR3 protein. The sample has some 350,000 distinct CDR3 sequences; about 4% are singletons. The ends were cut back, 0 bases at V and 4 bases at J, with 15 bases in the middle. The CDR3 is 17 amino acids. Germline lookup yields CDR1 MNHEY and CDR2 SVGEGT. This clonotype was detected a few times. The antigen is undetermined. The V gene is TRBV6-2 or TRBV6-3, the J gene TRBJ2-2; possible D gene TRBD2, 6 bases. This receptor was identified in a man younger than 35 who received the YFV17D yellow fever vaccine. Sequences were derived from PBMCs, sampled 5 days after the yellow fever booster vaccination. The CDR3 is CASSYSSGEGVTGELFF. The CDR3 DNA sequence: TGTGCCAGCAGTTACTCGTCGGGGGAAGGGGTCACCGGGGAGCTGTTTTTT.